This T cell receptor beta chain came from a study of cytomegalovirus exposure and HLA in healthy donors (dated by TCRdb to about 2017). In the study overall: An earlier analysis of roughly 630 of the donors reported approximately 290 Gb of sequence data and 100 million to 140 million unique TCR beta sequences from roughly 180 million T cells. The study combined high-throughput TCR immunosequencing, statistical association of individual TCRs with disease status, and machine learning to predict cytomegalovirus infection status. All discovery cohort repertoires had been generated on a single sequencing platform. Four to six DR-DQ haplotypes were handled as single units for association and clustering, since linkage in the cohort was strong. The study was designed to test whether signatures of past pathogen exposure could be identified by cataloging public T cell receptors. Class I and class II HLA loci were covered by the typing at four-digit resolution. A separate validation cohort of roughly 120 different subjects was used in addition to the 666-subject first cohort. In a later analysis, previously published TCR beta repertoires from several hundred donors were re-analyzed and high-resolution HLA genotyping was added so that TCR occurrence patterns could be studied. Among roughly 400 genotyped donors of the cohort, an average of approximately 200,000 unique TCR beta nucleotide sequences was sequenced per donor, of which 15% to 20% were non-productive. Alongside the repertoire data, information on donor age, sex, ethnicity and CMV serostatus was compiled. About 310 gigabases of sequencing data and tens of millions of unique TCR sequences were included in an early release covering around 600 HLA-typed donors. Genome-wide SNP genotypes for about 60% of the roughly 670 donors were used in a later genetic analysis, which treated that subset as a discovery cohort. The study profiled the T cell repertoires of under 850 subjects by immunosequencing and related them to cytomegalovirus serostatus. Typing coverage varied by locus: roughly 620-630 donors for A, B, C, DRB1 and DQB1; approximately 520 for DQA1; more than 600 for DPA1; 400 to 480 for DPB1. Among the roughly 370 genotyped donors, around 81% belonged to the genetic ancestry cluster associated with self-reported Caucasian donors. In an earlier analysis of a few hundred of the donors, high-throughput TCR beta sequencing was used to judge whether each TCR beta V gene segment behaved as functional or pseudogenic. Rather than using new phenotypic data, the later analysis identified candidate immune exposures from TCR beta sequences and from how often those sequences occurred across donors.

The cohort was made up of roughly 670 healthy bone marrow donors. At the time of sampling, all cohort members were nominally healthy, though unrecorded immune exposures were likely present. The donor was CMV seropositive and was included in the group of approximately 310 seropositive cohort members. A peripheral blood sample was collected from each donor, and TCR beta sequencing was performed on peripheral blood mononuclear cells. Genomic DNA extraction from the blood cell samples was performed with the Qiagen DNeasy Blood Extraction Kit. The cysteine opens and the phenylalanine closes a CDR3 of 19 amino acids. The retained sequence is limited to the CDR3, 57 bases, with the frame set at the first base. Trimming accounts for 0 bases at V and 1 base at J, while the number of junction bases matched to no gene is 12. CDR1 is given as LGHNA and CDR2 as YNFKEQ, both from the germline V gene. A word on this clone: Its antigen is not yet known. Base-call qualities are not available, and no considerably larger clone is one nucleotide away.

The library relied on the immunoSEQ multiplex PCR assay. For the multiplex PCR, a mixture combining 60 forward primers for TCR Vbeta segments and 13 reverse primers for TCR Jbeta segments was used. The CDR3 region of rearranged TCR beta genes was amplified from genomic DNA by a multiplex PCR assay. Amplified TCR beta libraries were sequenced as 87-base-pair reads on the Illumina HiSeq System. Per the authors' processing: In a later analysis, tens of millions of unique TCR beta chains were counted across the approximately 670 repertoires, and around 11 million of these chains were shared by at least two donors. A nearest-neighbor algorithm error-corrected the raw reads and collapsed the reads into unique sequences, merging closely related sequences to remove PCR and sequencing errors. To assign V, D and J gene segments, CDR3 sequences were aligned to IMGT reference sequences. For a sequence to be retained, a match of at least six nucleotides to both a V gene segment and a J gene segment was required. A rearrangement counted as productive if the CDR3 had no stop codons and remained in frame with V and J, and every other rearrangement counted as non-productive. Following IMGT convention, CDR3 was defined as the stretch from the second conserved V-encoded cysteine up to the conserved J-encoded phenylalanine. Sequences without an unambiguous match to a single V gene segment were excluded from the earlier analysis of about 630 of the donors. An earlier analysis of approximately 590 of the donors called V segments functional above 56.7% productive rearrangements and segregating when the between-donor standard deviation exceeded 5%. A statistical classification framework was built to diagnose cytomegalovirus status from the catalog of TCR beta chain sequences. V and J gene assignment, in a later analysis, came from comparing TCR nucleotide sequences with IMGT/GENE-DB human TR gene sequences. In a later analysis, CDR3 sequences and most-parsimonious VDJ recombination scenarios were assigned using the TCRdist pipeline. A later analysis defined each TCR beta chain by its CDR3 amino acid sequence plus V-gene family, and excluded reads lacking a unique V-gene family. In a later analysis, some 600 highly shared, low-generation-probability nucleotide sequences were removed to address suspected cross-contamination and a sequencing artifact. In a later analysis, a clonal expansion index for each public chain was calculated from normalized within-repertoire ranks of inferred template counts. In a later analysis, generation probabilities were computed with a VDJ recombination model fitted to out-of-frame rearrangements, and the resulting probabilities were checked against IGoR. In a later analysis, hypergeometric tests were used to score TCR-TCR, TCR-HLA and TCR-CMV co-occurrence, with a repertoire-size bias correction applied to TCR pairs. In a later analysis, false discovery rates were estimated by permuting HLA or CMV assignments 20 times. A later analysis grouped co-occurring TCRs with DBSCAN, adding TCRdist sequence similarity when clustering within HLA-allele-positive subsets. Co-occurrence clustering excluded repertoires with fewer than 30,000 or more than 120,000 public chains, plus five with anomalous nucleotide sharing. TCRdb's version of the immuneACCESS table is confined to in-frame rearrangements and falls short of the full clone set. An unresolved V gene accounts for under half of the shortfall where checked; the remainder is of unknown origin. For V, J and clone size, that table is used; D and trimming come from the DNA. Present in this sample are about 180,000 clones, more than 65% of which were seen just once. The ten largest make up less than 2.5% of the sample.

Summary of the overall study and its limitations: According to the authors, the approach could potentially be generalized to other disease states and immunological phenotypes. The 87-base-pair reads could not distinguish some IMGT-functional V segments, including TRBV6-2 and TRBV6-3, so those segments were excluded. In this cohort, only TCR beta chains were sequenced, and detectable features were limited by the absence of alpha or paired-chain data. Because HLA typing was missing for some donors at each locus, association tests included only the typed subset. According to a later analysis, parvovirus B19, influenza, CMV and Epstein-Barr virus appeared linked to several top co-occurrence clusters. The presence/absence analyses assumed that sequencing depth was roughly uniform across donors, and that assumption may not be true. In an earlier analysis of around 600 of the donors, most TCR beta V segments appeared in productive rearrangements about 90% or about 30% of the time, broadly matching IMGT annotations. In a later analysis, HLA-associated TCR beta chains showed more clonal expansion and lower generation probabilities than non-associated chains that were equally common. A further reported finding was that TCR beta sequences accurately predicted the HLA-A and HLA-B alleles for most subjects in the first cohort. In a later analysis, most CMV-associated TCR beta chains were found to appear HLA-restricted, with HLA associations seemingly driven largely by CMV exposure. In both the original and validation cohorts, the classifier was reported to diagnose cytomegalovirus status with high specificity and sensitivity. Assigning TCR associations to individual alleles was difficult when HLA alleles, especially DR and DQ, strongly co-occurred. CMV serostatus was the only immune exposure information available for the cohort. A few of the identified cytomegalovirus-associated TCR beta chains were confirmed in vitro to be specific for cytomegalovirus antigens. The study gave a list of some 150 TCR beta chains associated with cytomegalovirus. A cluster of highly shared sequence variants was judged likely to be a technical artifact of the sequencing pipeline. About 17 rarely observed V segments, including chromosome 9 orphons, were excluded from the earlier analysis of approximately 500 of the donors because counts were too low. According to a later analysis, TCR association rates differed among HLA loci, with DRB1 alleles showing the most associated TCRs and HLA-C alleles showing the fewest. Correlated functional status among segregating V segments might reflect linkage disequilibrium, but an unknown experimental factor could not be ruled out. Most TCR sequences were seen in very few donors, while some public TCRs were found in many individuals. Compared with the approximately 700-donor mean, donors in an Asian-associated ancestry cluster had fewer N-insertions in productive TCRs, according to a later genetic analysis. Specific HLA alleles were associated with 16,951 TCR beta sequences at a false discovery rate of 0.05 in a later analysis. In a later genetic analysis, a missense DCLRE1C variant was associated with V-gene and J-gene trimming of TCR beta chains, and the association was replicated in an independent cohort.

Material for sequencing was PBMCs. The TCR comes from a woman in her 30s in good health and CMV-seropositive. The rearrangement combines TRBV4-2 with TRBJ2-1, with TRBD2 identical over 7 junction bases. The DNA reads TGTGCCAGCAGCCAAGAGCGGGGGATTGCCCCTGGGTCCTACAATGAGCAGTTCTTC. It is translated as CASSQERGIAPGSYNEQFF.